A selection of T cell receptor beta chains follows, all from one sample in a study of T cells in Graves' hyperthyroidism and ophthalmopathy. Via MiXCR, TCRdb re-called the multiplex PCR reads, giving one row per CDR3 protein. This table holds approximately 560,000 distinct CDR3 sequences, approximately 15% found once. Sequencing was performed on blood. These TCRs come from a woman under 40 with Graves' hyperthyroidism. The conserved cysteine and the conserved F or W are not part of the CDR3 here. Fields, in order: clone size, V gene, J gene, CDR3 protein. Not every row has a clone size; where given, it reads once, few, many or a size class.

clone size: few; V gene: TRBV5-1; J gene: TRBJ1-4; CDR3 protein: ASSLVQGDEKLF
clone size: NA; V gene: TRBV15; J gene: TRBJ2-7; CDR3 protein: ATGSPASYEQY
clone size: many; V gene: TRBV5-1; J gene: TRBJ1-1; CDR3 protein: ASSLYTENTEAF
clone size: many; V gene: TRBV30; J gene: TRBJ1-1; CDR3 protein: AWKIRGDTEAF
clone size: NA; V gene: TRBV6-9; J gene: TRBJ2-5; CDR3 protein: ASSYDSAAGGETQY
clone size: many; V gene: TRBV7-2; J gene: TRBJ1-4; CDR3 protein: ASSLQGDNEKLF
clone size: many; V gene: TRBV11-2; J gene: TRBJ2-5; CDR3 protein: ASSFGRGPVGAQY
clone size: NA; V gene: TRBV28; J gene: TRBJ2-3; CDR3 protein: ASSLFGGAGTDTQY
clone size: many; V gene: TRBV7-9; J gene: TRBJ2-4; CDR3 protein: ASSKGGDTAKNIQY
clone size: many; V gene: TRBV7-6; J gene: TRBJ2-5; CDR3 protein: ASSLGIGTTGRTQY
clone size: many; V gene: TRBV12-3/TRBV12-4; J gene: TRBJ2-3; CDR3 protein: ASAPGQYYGTDTQY
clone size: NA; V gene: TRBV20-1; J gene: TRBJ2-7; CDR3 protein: SAIPGLADYEQY
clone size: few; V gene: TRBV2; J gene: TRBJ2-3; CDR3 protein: ANRGPSGRADTQY
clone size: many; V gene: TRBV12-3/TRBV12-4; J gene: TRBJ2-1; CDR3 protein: ASSPGLAGVDEQF
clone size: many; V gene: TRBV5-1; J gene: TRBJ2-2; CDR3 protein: ASSRDRQTNTGELF
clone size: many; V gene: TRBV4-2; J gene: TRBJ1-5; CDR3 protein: ASSQVEGEQPQH
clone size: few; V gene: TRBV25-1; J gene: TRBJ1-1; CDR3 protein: ASRVEGLMNTEAF
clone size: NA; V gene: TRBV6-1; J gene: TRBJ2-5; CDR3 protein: ASSGSHQETQY
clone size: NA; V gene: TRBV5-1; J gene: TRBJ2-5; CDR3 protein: ASSLAGTEQETQY
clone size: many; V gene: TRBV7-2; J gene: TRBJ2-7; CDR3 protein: ASSLTLAGYSYEQY
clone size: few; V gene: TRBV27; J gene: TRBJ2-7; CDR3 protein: ASGLAGSISYEQY
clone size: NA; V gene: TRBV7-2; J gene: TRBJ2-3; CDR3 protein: ASSRGLADFTDTQY
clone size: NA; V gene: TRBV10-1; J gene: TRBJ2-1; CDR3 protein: ASASTTGAQF
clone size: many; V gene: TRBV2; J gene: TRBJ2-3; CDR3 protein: ASRDGTSGTDTQY
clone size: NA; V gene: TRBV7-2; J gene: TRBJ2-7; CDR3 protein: ASSLVQTASYDQY
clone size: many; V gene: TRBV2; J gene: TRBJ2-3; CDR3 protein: ASIGRATDTQY
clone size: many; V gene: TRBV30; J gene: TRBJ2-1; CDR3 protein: AWSVMVTRF
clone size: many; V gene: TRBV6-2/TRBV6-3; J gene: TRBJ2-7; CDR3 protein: ASSYSSGAVSYEQY
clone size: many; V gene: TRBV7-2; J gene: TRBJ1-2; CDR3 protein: ASSPRRDGYT
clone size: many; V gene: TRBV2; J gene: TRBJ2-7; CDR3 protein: ASSPDRGAQPYEQY
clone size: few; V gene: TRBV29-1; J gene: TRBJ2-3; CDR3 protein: SVSLAGADTQY
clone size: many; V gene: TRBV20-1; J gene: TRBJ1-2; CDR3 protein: SAVRQGELFGYT
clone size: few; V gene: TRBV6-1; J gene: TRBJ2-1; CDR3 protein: ASSSVTLIYNEQF
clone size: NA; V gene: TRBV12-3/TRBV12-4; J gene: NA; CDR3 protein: ASGPLVDNEQY
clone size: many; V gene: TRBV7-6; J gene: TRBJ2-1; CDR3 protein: ASSPPRTREQF
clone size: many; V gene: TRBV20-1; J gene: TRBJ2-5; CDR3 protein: SASPSQETQY
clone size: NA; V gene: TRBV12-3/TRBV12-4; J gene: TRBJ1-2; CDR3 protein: ASSPTTGFYGYT
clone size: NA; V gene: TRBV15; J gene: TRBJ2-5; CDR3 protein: ATSRDRGVVPQETQY
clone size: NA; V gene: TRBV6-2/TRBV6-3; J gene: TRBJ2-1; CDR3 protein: ASTPRPGLAGGRWNEQF
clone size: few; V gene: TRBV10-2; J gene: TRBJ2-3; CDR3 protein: ASSESGQGNTQY
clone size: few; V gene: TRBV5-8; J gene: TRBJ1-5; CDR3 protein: ASSKVILSGWDQPQH
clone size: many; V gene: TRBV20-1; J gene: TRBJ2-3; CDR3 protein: SARGLNTDTQY
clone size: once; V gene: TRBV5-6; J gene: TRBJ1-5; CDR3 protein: ASSSTPGTAGPQH
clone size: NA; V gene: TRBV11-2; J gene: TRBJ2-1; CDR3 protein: ASSRGQAIQDYNEQF
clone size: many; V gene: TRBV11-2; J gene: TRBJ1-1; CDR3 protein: ASSPGRNTRNTEAF
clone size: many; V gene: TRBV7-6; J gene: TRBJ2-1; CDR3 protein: ASSLSAGGNEQF
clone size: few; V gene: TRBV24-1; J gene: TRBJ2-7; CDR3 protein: ATSEGDRDFYEQY
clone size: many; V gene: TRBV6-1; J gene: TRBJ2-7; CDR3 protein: ASSGTPGRKTYEQY